These 30 T cell receptor beta chains originate from one sample sequenced in a study of T cell responses to AZD1222 COVID-19 vaccine. Assay used: immunoSEQ multiplex PCR; TCRdb lists only in-frame clones, some missing. The table has 150,000 to 200,000 clones, around 94% seen once; the top ten hold approximately 4.8%. The sample was peripheral blood, taken 28 days after the second AZD1222 dose. The receptors originated from an adult who received the AZD1222 COVID-19 vaccine.

The V gene is TRBV7-9, the J gene TRBJ2-5; D gene uncertain. Per the germline V gene, CDR1 is SEHNR and CDR2 is FQNEAQ (reference sequence). V was shortened by 1 base and J by 1 base, with 7 bases between the two germline ends. The length of the CDR3 is 14 residues. The DNA of the CDR3 is TGTGCCAGCAGCTTAGGTGGCGGCCAAGAGACCCAGTACTTC. Protein product: CASSLGGGQETQYF.

The chain couples TRBV7-9 to TRBJ2-5, with 7 bases aligning to TRBD1. The germline gives CDR1 SEHNR, CDR2 FQNEAQ (reference sequence). The junction had 8 bases not matched to a gene; V was cut back by 5 bases and J by 5 bases. The CDR3 spans 14 residues. The CDR3 is CASSPPGQRETQYF. The CDR3 DNA is TGTGCCAGCAGCCCACCGGGACAGCGGGAGACCCAGTACTTC.

The rearrangement links TRBV4-1 to TRBJ2-6; 9 bases agree with TRBD1. The V segment lost 5 bases and the J segment 1 base; nucleotides outside the gene matches: 15. Germline CDR1 is MGHRA and CDR2 is YSYEKL. This CDR3 has 20 residues. CDR3 bases: TGCGCCAGCAGCGGGAGTTATCGGGACAGGGTCTATTCTGGGGCCAACGTCCTGACTTTC. This translates into CASSGSYRDRVYSGANVLTF.

V gene TRBV27 combines with J gene TRBJ1-6, with D possibly TRBD1 on 6 matching bases. V gave up 6 bases and J gave up 9 bases, with 15 bases separating them. The CDR3 totals 14 residues. The V gene's germline CDR1 is MNHEY and CDR2 SMNVEV (reference sequence). DNA for the CDR3: TGTGCCAGCAGGAAAACAGGGAGCACTTCACCCCTCCACTTT. Translation: CASRKTGSTSPLHF.

The rearrangement uses TRBV10-3 and TRBJ2-1; 8 positions match TRBD1. CDR1 is ENHRY, CDR2 SYGVKD, per germline. The J segment lost 4 bases and the V segment lost 6 bases, leaving 2 bases of the junction unmatched. The length of the CDR3 is 13 residues. This CDR3 is CAIRRQGYNEQFF. The CDR3 DNA sequence: TGTGCCATCAGACGACAGGGGTACAATGAGCAGTTCTTC.

V gene TRBV28 combines with J gene TRBJ2-7; D remains unclear. The germline V and J ends were trimmed by 3 bases and 3 bases, with 6 bases remaining between them. Germline V gene sequence: CDR1 MDHEN, CDR2 SYDVKM. The CDR3 loop spans 12 amino acids. The CDR3 reads CASSFPFYEQYF. The CDR3 DNA follows: TGTGCCAGCAGTTTCCCCTTCTACGAGCAGTACTTC.

V usage is TRBV7-3 and J usage is TRBJ2-1, with 7 nucleotides matching TRBD2. CDR1 is SGHTA and CDR2 is FQGTGA in the germline V gene. V shed 3 bases and J 7 bases; nucleotides not matched to a gene: 9. The CDR3 sequence is 15 residues long. CDR3 DNA: TGTGCCAGCAGCTTCAGGGCGGGAGCGTTGAATGAGCAGTTCTTC. This sequence encodes CASSFRAGALNEQFF.

The chain carries TRBV7-9 and TRBJ2-7; D remains unclear. This CDR3 has 12 amino acids. The germline gives CDR1 SEHNR, CDR2 FQNEAQ (reference sequence). CDR3 region: CVSGGPTYEQYF. The CDR3 coding sequence is TGTGTTTCGGGCGGACCCACCTACGAGCAGTACTTC.

The chain recombines TRBV4-1 with TRBJ2-7; 8 positions agree with TRBD1. The V and J ends lost 2 bases and 5 bases, in that order; junction bases with no gene match: 8. CDR1 is MGHRA and CDR2 is YSYEKL in the germline V gene. The CDR3 is 15 amino acids. The CDR3 reads CASSQLGQELNEQYF. DNA for the CDR3: TGCGCCAGCAGCCAACTGGGACAGGAACTAAACGAGCAGTACTTC.

The gene calls are TRBV30 and TRBJ2-5, with D possibly matching TRBD2 (5 bases). Between the trimmed V and J ends, which lost 0 bases and 5 bases, there was a span of 13 bases. The germline gives CDR1 GTSNPN, CDR2 SVGIG (reference sequence). The CDR3 is 14 amino acids. CDR3 coding DNA: TGTGCCTGGAGTGTACTTACCCCGGGGGAGACCCAGTACTTC. Translating it yields CAWSVLTPGETQYF.

The rearrangement uses TRBV28 and TRBJ1-1, with D possibly being TRBD1 (6 bases). Germline CDR1 is MDHEN and CDR2 is SYDVKM. The CDR3 is 15 amino acids. V lost 6 bases and J 0 bases, leaving 14 bases between the germline ends. The CDR3 DNA reads as TGTGCCAGCAGCCCGAGGGGGGTCGTGAACACTGAAGCTTTCTTT. It encodes CASSPRGVVNTEAFF.

The rearrangement links TRBV9 to TRBJ1-3; D ambiguous. This CDR3 comprises 16 residues. Trimming shortened V by 3 bases and J by 1 base, and 14 bases separated the two germline ends. The V gene's germline CDR1 is SGDLS and CDR2 YYNGEE. The CDR3 region is CASSAPQGSSGNTIYF. CDR3 bases: TGTGCCAGCAGCGCTCCTCAAGGCTCGTCTGGAAACACCATATATTTT.

This clone appeared a single time. J is TRBJ1-2 and V is TRBV5-1; D is possibly TRBD1 (6 bases). The germline V gene has CDR1 SGHRS and CDR2 YFSETQ. V dropped 5 bases and J dropped 8 bases, with 16 bases sitting between them. This CDR3 spans 13 amino acids. The CDR3 loop reads CASRVKTGDGYTF. The CDR3 region has the DNA TGCGCCAGCAGAGTAAAGACAGGAGACGGCTACACCTTC.

The chain employs TRBV11-2 and TRBJ2-1; 7 bases are a match to TRBD2. After removal of 0 bases from V and 2 bases from J, the junction contained 4 bases not matched to a gene. This CDR3 is 16 amino acids long. CDR1 and CDR2 from the germline V gene are SGHAT and FQNNGV. The CDR3 DNA is TGTGCCAGCAGCTTAGAGGGCGGGAGTACCTACAATGAGCAGTTCTTC. Residues: CASSLEGGSTYNEQFF. Full variable domain (outside the CDR3, taken from reference TRBV11-2 and TRBJ2-1): EAGVAQSPRYKIIEKRQSVAFWCNPISGHATLYWYQQILGQGPKLLIQFQNNGVVDDSQLPKDRFSAERLKGVDSTLKIQPAKLEDSAVYLCASSLEGGSTYNEQFFGPGTRLTVL.

This chain links TRBV10-1 with TRBJ2-1; D is ambiguous. From germline, CDR1 is WNHNN and CDR2 SYGVQD (reference sequence). The CDR3 has 13 amino acids. Trimming removed 11 bases from V and 8 bases from J, with 19 bases in between. The CDR3 sequence: CAPLVNCRDEQFF. CDR3 nucleotide sequence: TGCGCCCCTCTTGTAAATTGCCGGGATGAGCAGTTCTTC.

This chain uses TRBV4-1 with TRBJ2-5; 11 positions agree with TRBD2. The CDR3 sequence is 18 residues long. In germline, CDR1 is MGHRA, CDR2 YSYEKL. With V trimmed by 10 bases and J by 2 bases, 18 bases remained unmatched. The CDR3 spells CATMGRLAGCRAQETQYF. For the CDR3, the DNA is TGCGCCACCATGGGGCGACTAGCGGGATGTCGCGCGCAAGAGACCCAGTACTTC.

This clone was seen ten or more times. The CDR3: CASTTGYSNQPQHF. The CDR3 DNA follows: TGTGCCAGCACCACAGGGTATAGCAATCAGCCCCAGCATTTT. The chain employs TRBV3-1 (or the pseudogene TRBV3-2) and TRBJ1-5; maybe TRBD1 (6 bases). V was clipped by 7 bases and J by 0 bases, with 10 bases between them. Germline V gene lookup returns CDR1 LGHDT and CDR2 YNNKEL (reference sequence). The CDR3 is 14 amino acids.

This sequence joins TRBV5-1 and TRBJ2-7; the match to TRBD2 covers 11 bases. This CDR3 spans 16 amino acids. Per the germline V gene, CDR1 is SGHRS and CDR2 is YFSETQ. J gave up 4 bases and V 2 bases, and 8 bases lay outside the gene matches. Written as DNA, the CDR3 is TGCGCCAGCAGCTTATCCTTAGCGGGAGGGAGTTACGAGCAGTACTTC. It is translated as CASSLSLAGGSYEQYF. Together with reference TRBV5-1 and TRBJ2-7, the CDR3 gives the full variable domain: KAGVTQTPRYLIKTRGQQVTLSCSPISGHRSVSWYQQTPGQGLQFLFEYFSETQRNKGNFPGRFSGRQFSNSRSEMNVSTLELGDSALYLCASSLSLAGGSYEQYFGPGTRLTVT.

J is TRBJ2-2 and V is TRBV27, with 7 bases aligning to TRBD1. With V trimmed by 6 bases and J by 2 bases, 6 bases remained unmatched. Germline V gene sequence: CDR1 MNHEY, CDR2 SMNVEV (reference sequence). CDR3 length: 15 amino acids. This CDR3 is CASRTTGVNTGELFF. Written as DNA, the CDR3 is TGTGCCAGCAGAACTACAGGGGTCAACACCGGGGAGCTGTTTTTT.

This rearrangement joins TRBV28 to TRBJ2-6; 8 nucleotides agree with TRBD1. This CDR3 spans 18 amino acids. V lost 7 bases and J lost 3; bases outside the gene matches: 14. Germline V gives CDR1 MDHEN, CDR2 SYDVKM. CDR3 residues: CASTSFRDRLIGANVLTF. CDR3 sequence (DNA): TGTGCCAGCACGAGTTTCCGGGACAGGTTGATTGGGGCCAACGTCCTGACTTTC.

V usage is TRBV6-5 and J usage is TRBJ1-1; weak D call: TRBD1 (5 bases). V was trimmed by 4 bases and J by 4 bases, leaving 19 bases between them. CDR1 and CDR2 from the germline V gene are MNHEY and SVGAGI. The CDR3 covers 16 residues. CDR3 residues: CASSSGAPPQSTEAFF. In DNA form, the CDR3 reads TGTGCCAGCAGTTCCGGGGCCCCCCCACAGAGCACTGAAGCTTTCTTT.

The chain recombines TRBV10-3 with TRBJ2-7, with D possibly being TRBD1 (6 bases). The germline V gene encodes CDR1 ENHRY and CDR2 SYGVKD. The V end lost 6 bases, the J end lost 3 bases, and 9 bases lay between the germline ends. The CDR3 spans 12 residues. The CDR3 sequence is CAISQGNYEQYF. In DNA, the CDR3 is TGTGCCATCAGCCAGGGGAACTACGAGCAGTACTTC.

The CDR3 DNA is TGTGCCTGGGACAGGGGGAACGAGCCCCAGCATTTT. This translates into CAWDRGNEPQHF. The chain couples TRBV30 to TRBJ1-5, with TRBD1 identical over 9 bases. This CDR3 is built from 12 residues. The germline CDR1 and CDR2 sequences are GTSNPN and SVGIG (reference sequence). J lost 8 bases, V lost 5 bases, and 4 bases had no gene match.

The chain uses TRBV5-1 and TRBJ2-2; D is unresolved. V was shortened by 2 bases and J by 3 bases, with 5 bases between the two germline ends. From germline, CDR1 is SGHRS and CDR2 YFSETQ. This CDR3 is 13 amino acids long. The DNA of the CDR3 is TGCGCCAGCAGCTTAAGCGACACCGGGGAGCTGTTTTTT. As protein: CASSLSDTGELFF.

The chain recombines TRBV19 with TRBJ2-1; D is perhaps TRBD2 (6 bases). CDR1 is LNHDA, CDR2 SQIVND, per germline (reference sequence). V was pared by 7 bases and J by 4 bases, with 20 bases between. This CDR3 spans 16 amino acids. CDR3 amino acids: CASTPRGSSTYNEQFF. The CDR3 DNA sequence: TGTGCCAGTACGCCCCGGGGGAGTAGTACATACAATGAGCAGTTCTTC.

The J gene is TRBJ2-1, the V gene TRBV4-1, with TRBD2 identical over 14 bases. The length of the CDR3 is 16 residues. Germline-derived CDR1 and CDR2 are MGHRA and YSYEKL. J was trimmed by 6 bases and V by 5 bases; bases with no gene match: 6. This chain's CDR3 is CASSTGTSGGGNEQFF. CDR3 nucleotides: TGCGCCAGCAGCACCGGGACTAGCGGGGGAGGCAATGAGCAGTTCTTC.

In nucleotides, the CDR3 is TGTGCCAGCAGCTGGAGGGAGCGGGACTACATAAGTACCGGGGAGCTGTTTTTT. Its protein product is CASSWRERDYISTGELFF. The chain employs TRBV11-2 and TRBJ2-2; 7 positions agree with TRBD2. CDR3 length: 18 residues. The germline V gene encodes CDR1 SGHAT and CDR2 FQNNGV. The ends lost 4 bases at V and 5 bases at J; junction bases unmatched: 16.

This sequence joins TRBV18 and TRBJ2-2, with 7 bases fitting TRBD1. From germline, CDR1 is KGHSH and CDR2 LQKENI. The CDR3 spans 15 residues. V lost 2 bases, J lost 4 bases, and 4 bases stayed unmatched. This chain's CDR3 is CASSPRDRSTGELFF. CDR3 bases: TGTGCCAGCTCACCAAGGGACAGATCCACCGGGGAGCTGTTTTTT.

This chain connects TRBV11-1 to TRBJ2-7; D unresolved. CDR3 length: 12 residues. CDR1 is SGHAT, CDR2 FQDESV, per germline (reference sequence). V gave up 4 bases and J gave up 3 bases, with 7 bases separating them. As DNA, the CDR3 is TGTGCCAGCAGCTCGGGCAGCTACGAGCAGTACTTC. It yields the protein CASSSGSYEQYF.

This clone has just one count. The rearrangement links TRBV18 to TRBJ2-7, with D uncertain. The ends were cut back, 1 base at V and 2 bases at J, with 12 bases in the middle. Looked up from germline, CDR1 is KGHSH and CDR2 is LQKENI. The CDR3 consists of 15 residues. The DNA of the CDR3 is TGTGCCAGCTCACCACGTGAAGGGTTGGCCTACGAGCAGTACTTC. Protein sequence: CASSPREGLAYEQYF.